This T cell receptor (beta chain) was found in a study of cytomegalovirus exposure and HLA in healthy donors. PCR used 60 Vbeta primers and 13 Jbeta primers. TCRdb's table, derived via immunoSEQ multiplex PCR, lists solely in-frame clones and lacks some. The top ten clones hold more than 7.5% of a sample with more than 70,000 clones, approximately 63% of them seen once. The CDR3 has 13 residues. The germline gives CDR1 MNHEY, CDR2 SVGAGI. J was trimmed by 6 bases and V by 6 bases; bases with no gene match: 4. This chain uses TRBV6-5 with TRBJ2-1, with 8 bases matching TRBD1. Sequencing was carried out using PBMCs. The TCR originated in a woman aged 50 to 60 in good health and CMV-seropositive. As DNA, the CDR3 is TGTGCCAGCAGGGAAACAGGGGGCAATGAGCAGTTCTTC. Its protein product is CASRETGGNEQFF.